A single sample is the source of the 4 T cell receptor beta chains below, sequenced in a study of shared clonotypes between healthy human individuals. The naive CD8 fraction comprised CD45RO-negative cells positively selected for CCR7 and excluded terminally differentiated effector memory CD45RA+ cells. Profiling relied on immunoSEQ multiplex PCR, and the TCRdb table lists in-frame clones only, not all of them. The sample contains roughly 600,000 clones, roughly 98% of which appear only once. Material: naive CD8+ T cells sorted from blood. Receptors were obtained from a young man in good health.

The genes are TRBV4-3 and TRBJ2-3; 7 bases fit TRBD2. This CDR3 contains 16 residues. V lost 4 bases to trimming and J lost 6 bases; unmatched junction nucleotides: 13. Looked up from germline, CDR1 is LGHNA and CDR2 is YSLEER. CDR3 amino acids: CASSPVVSSGTDTQYF. CDR3 sequence (DNA): TGCGCCAGCAGCCCTGTAGTTTCCAGCGGGACGGATACGCAGTATTTT.

CDR3 amino acids: CASSPNLELLAKNIQYF. The CDR3 DNA reads as TGTGCCAGCTCACCGAACCTTGAGCTCCTAGCCAAAAACATTCAGTACTTC. This chain joins TRBV18 and TRBJ2-4; D is ambiguous. This CDR3 spans 17 amino acids. Germline V gene data show CDR1 as KGHSH and CDR2 as LQKENI. V was shortened by 3 bases and J by 0 bases, with 15 bases between the two germline ends.

The chain employs TRBV6-5 and TRBJ1-1, with D possibly matching TRBD1 (6 bases). The V gene lost 0 bases and the J gene lost 1 base, with 6 bases spanning the gap. CDR3 length: 14 residues. Germline-derived CDR1 and CDR2 are MNHEY and SVGAGI. The CDR3 nucleotides read TGTGCCAGCAGTTACTCGGGGGCGAACACTGAAGCTTTCTTT. The encoded protein is CASSYSGANTEAFF.

The V call is TRBV27, the J call TRBJ2-3; weak D call: TRBD2 (5 bases). The CDR3 totals 13 residues. Germline-derived CDR1 and CDR2 are MNHEY and SMNVEV (reference sequence). V was trimmed by 2 bases and J by 5 bases, leaving 8 bases between them. The CDR3: CASSLRGQDTQYF. The CDR3 DNA sequence: TGTGCCAGCAGTTTACGAGGGCAAGATACGCAGTATTTT.